A single TCR beta chain is shown here with its context. The sample belongs to a study of HIV-infected children after antiretroviral therapy interruption. For the study at large: Samples from the continuous-treatment group were taken at weeks 0, 48 and 150.

The CDR3 length is 10 residues. The V end was cut by 4 bases, the J end by 7 bases, with 8 bases between. Germline values: CDR1 SQVTM, CDR2 ANQGSEA. RNA-based 3' RACE libraries used unique molecular identifiers. TCRdb independently ran MiXCR on the 3' RACE reads; one entry per CDR3 protein. Of 90,000 or so distinct CDR3 sequences listed, about 7% are singletons. The treatment is: PENTA 11 planned treatment interruption arm or continuous ART arm. Naive CD4+ CD45RA+ CD45RO- T cells were sorted from thawed PBMCs. The V and J genes are TRBV29-1 and TRBJ2-7; D is undetermined. The sample in question was CD45RA+ CD4+ T cells from PBMCs, pooled from several time points, obtained from a donor given antiretroviral therapy, either interrupted or continuous. Subset: naive CD4+ CD45RA+ CD45RO- T cells. The source of this sequence is a pool of human donors with HIV. The CDR3 here is CSVASAEQYF. The CDR3 DNA sequence: TGCAGCGTTGCTTCGGCGGAGCAGTACTTC.